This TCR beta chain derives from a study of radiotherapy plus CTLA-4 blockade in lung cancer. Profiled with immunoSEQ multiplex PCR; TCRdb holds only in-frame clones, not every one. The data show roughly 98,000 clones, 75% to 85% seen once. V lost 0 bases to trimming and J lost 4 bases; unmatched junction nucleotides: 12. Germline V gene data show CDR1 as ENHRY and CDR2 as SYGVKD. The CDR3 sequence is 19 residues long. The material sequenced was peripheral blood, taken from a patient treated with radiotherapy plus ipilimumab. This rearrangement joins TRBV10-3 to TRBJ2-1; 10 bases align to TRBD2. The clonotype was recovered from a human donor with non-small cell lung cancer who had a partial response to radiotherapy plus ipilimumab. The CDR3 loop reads CAISESPGRGTSEYNEQFF. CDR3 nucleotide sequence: TGTGCCATCAGTGAGTCCCCGGGACGGGGGACTAGCGAATACAATGAGCAGTTCTTC.